This TCR beta chain is drawn from a study of CXCR3-negative and CXCR3-positive naive CD8 T cells. A remark on this clonotype: What it binds is not known.

CDR3 size: 16 residues. Looked up from germline, CDR1 is LGHNA and CDR2 is YNFKEQ. Findings and caveats of the study: Higher TRB CDR3 hydrophobicity marked CXCR3-positive naive cells relative to CXCR3-negative naive cells. Comparably high diversity was seen in both naive subsets, and much lower diversity in memory CD8+ cells.

5' RACE that incorporated UMI labels was used to prepare the TRB cDNA libraries. TCRdb re-called the 5' RACE reads; one entry per CDR3 protein, DNA not given. The listing contains 50,000 or so distinct CDR3 sequences. This receptor was taken from a human donor in good health. Some clones in this sample may be carry-over from other donors' samples. The sample was naive CXCR3+ CD8+ T cells from blood. The subset denotes: CD45RO-CCR7+CD27+CD95- naive CD8+ T cells expressing CXCR3 (TNR3+). The chain couples TRBV4-2 to TRBJ1-1. CDR3 sequence: CASSQEIPRRGTEAFF.